This T cell receptor beta chain was retrieved from a study of T cell repertoires in cytomegalovirus infection. Whole-study context: The public TCR beta signatures pointed to both CMV infection and matching HLA type.

TCRdb re-called the reads through MiXCR, storing one row per CDR3 protein. Of roughly 500,000 distinct CDR3 sequences in the sample, more than 40% were seen once. This clonotype was observed a few times. Its specificity is not known. The CDR3 is made up of 14 amino acids. The J segment lost 8 bases and the V segment lost 8 bases, leaving 11 bases of the junction unmatched. Germline CDR1 LGHDT, CDR2 YNNKEL (reference sequence). The sample here was cultured PBMCs, taken from culture after CMV antigen stimulation. This sequence joins TRBV3-1 and TRBJ1-4; 7 nucleotides align to TRBD1. The sequence was obtained from a human donor in good health (CMV status not recorded). Some clones in this sample may be carry-over from other donors' samples. This CDR3 is CASGRRTGAEKLFF. For the CDR3, the DNA is TGTGCCAGCGGCAGAAGGACAGGTGCCGAAAAACTGTTTTTT.